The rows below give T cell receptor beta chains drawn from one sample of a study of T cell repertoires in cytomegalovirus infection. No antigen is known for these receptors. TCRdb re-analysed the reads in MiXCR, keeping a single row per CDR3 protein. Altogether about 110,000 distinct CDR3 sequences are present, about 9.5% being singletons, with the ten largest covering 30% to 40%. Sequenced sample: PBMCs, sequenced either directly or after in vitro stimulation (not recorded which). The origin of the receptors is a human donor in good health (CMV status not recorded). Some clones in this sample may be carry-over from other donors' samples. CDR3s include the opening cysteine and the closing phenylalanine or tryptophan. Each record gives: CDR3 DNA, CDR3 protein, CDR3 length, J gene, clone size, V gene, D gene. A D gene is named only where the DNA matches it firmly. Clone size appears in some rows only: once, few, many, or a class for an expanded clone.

cdr3_nt: TGCGCCAGCAGCCAAGACAGGGCCAGCACAGATACGCAGTATTTT; cdr3_aa: CASSQDRASTDTQYF; cdr3_length: 15; j_call: TRBJ2-3; clone_size: .; v_call: TRBV4-3; d_call: .
cdr3_nt: TGTGCCAGTGAAGCAACAGGGGGAACTGAAGCTTTCTTT; cdr3_aa: CASEATGGTEAFF; cdr3_length: 13; j_call: TRBJ1-1; clone_size: few; v_call: TRBV19; d_call: TRBD1
cdr3_nt: TGCAGTGCTATTCCGGGACAGGGGGCGCCGGCAGATACGCAGTATTTT; cdr3_aa: CSAIPGQGAPADTQYF; cdr3_length: 16; j_call: TRBJ2-3; clone_size: many; v_call: TRBV20-1; d_call: TRBD1
cdr3_nt: TGTGCCAGCAGCTTAATTTCCGAGCAGTACTTC; cdr3_aa: CASSLISEQYF; cdr3_length: 11; j_call: TRBJ2-7; clone_size: many; v_call: TRBV7-2; d_call: .
cdr3_nt: TGTGCCAGCAGCCTAAACAGGGGGAACACTGAAGCTTTCTTT; cdr3_aa: CASSLNRGNTEAFF; cdr3_length: 14; j_call: TRBJ1-1; clone_size: few; v_call: TRBV7-2; d_call: TRBD1
cdr3_nt: TGCAGCGCCGACCTGCGGGGAGGGGAGACCCAGTACTTC; cdr3_aa: CSADLRGGETQYF; cdr3_length: 13; j_call: TRBJ2-5; clone_size: few; v_call: TRBV29-1; d_call: TRBD2
cdr3_nt: TGTGCCATCAGTGACGGCGGGGAGCTGTTTTTT; cdr3_aa: CAISDGGELFF; cdr3_length: 11; j_call: TRBJ2-2; clone_size: once; v_call: TRBV10-3; d_call: .
cdr3_nt: TGTGCCAGCAGTCCAACCCCTAATCAGCCCCAGCATTTT; cdr3_aa: CASSPTPNQPQHF; cdr3_length: 13; j_call: TRBJ1-5; clone_size: many; v_call: TRBV12-3/TRBV12-4; d_call: .
cdr3_nt: TGCAGTGCTAGCCCCGTATTGGCCAGCGGGCAAGAGACCCAGTACTTC; cdr3_aa: CSASPVLASGQETQYF; cdr3_length: 16; j_call: TRBJ2-5; clone_size: many; v_call: TRBV20-1; d_call: .
cdr3_nt: TGTGCCAGCAGCTTAATTCCGAATGAGCAGTTCTTC; cdr3_aa: CASSLIPNEQFF; cdr3_length: 12; j_call: TRBJ2-1; clone_size: .; v_call: TRBV11-1; d_call: .
cdr3_nt: TGTGCCAGCAGCGCGAACCGGGAAAAAGAGTATTTT; cdr3_aa: CASSANREKEYF; cdr3_length: 12; j_call: TRBJ2-3; clone_size: .; v_call: TRBV11-2; d_call: .
cdr3_nt: TGTGCCAGCAGTTTAGAAATAGCTAGCGGGTTTGCGGATACGCAGTATTTT; cdr3_aa: CASSLEIASGFADTQYF; cdr3_length: 17; j_call: TRBJ2-3; clone_size: few; v_call: TRBV12-3/TRBV12-4; d_call: TRBD2
cdr3_nt: TGTGCCAGCAGCTTAGACCAGAATCGGCAGTTCTTC; cdr3_aa: CASSLDQNRQFF; cdr3_length: 12; j_call: TRBJ2-1; clone_size: many; v_call: TRBV7-2; d_call: .
cdr3_nt: TGTGCCAGCAGTTTATCTTCTGGGTGGGGTGCGTTGAATTATGGCTACACCTTC; cdr3_aa: CASSLSSGWGALNYGYTF; cdr3_length: 18; j_call: TRBJ1-2; clone_size: .; v_call: TRBV28; d_call: .
cdr3_nt: TGTGCCAGCAGCTTGAAGTCCCCGACATTCTCTGGGGCCAACGTCCTGACTTTC; cdr3_aa: CASSLKSPTFSGANVLTF; cdr3_length: 18; j_call: TRBJ2-6; clone_size: many; v_call: TRBV7-6; d_call: .
cdr3_nt: TGCAGCGTTGGATTCGATACTGTGAGCTATGGCTACACCTTC; cdr3_aa: CSVGFDTVSYGYTF; cdr3_length: 14; j_call: TRBJ1-2; clone_size: many; v_call: TRBV29-1; d_call: .
cdr3_nt: TGCAGTGCTAGAGAGGGACTAGCGGGAACCCATGGGCAGTTCTTC; cdr3_aa: CSAREGLAGTHGQFF; cdr3_length: 15; j_call: TRBJ2-1; clone_size: few; v_call: TRBV20-1; d_call: TRBD2
cdr3_nt: TGTGCCATCAGTGAGTCTGGCGGGAGCGGGGAGACCCAGTACTTC; cdr3_aa: CAISESGGSGETQYF; cdr3_length: 15; j_call: TRBJ2-5; clone_size: many; v_call: TRBV10-3; d_call: TRBD2
cdr3_nt: TGTGCCAGCAGCTTAGCCGGGGGGCAAAGTCAGCCCCAGCATTTT; cdr3_aa: CASSLAGGQSQPQHF; cdr3_length: 15; j_call: TRBJ1-5; clone_size: .; v_call: TRBV7-8; d_call: .
cdr3_nt: TGTGCCAGCAGCTACAGCCGGGACAGGGGTTCTTTCTTT; cdr3_aa: CASSYSRDRGSFF; cdr3_length: 13; j_call: TRBJ1-1; clone_size: many; v_call: TRBV7-2; d_call: TRBD1
cdr3_nt: TGTGCCAGCAGAGAAGGGGCTGGGGCCAACGTCCTGACTTTC; cdr3_aa: CASREGAGANVLTF; cdr3_length: 14; j_call: TRBJ2-6; clone_size: many; v_call: TRBV12-3/TRBV12-4; d_call: .
cdr3_nt: TGTGCCAGCAGCTTAGAAATACTAGCGGGAGGGCCGGATACGCAGTATTTT; cdr3_aa: CASSLEILAGGPDTQYF; cdr3_length: 17; j_call: TRBJ2-3; clone_size: many; v_call: TRBV7-2; d_call: TRBD2